The rows below give T cell receptor beta chains drawn from one sample of a study of blood T cells in healthy people across ages. Each CDR3 protein is one row after TCRdb ran MiXCR on the 5' RACE reads. The sample includes about 1.4 million distinct CDR3 sequences, 59% of them seen just once. The specimen sequenced was blood. These receptors all stem from a man between 18 and 29 years old in good health. Both conserved end residues are part of each CDR3. The D gene is left open where the match is weak. Clone size appears in some rows only: once, few, many, or a class for an expanded clone.

D | J | V | size | CDR3 | DNA
NA | TRBJ2-4 | TRBV10-3 | NA | CAISPLVREGGEQYF | TGTGCCATCAGCCCTCTCGTTAGGGAAGGTGGGGAGCAGTACTTC
TRBD2 | TRBJ2-1 | TRBV25-1 | NA | CASRLGLAGNSYNEQFF | TGTGCCAGCAGACTGGGACTAGCGGGTAACTCCTACAATGAGCAGTTCTTC
NA | TRBJ2-1 | TRBV20-1 | NA | CSARDRTLRNEQFF | TGCAGTGCTAGAGATCGGACATTGAGAAATGAGCAGTTCTTC
NA | TRBJ1-2 | TRBV20-1 | NA | CSAREDRTYGYTF | TGCAGTGCTAGAGAAGACAGAACCTATGGCTACACCTTC
NA | TRBJ2-7 | TRBV20-1 | many | CSASRGEWYEQYF | TGCAGTGCCTCTCGAGGGGAGTGGTACGAGCAGTACTTC
NA | TRBJ1-5 | TRBV12-3/TRBV12-4 | NA | CASTADGRNNQPQHF | TGTGCCAGCACCGCCGACGGGAGGAACAATCAGCCCCAGCATTTT
TRBD2 | TRBJ2-3 | TRBV20-1 | few | CSALGLAGTTDTQYF | TGCAGTGCTTTGGGACTAGCGGGGACCACAGATACGCAGTATTTT
NA | TRBJ2-5 | TRBV2 | NA | CASMYFGQKVGETQYF | TGTGCCAGCATGTATTTCGGACAAAAGGTTGGGGAGACCCAGTACTTC
NA | TRBJ2-1 | TRBV7-9 | NA | CASSSLADNPHYNEQFF | TGTGCCAGCAGCTCCCTGGCCGACAACCCCCACTACAATGAGCAGTTCTTC
NA | TRBJ1-5 | TRBV28 | NA | CAGSLRREYSNQPQHF | TGTGCCGGCAGTTTGCGGCGGGAGTATAGCAATCAGCCCCAGCATTTT
TRBD2 | TRBJ2-3 | TRBV15 | NA | CATSRETGGTTDTQYF | TGTGCCACCAGCAGAGAAACGGGGGGAACCACAGATACGCAGTATTTT